The 29 T cell receptor beta chains presented below share a single source sample, sequenced in a study of T cell responses to AZD1222 COVID-19 vaccine. Sequencing used immunoSEQ multiplex PCR; TCRdb keeps in-frame clones, though not all of them. Among tens of thousands of clones listed, roughly 89% were seen once. The specimen comprised peripheral blood, sampled 28 days after the second AZD1222 dose. These receptors were taken from an adult who received the AZD1222 COVID-19 vaccine.

As regards this clone: One junction end disagrees with the germline gene, perhaps due to a read error. V usage is TRBV14 and J usage is TRBJ1-1; weak D call: TRBD1 (5 bases). The CDR3 runs to 9 residues. The germline V gene has CDR1 SGHDN and CDR2 FVKESK. For the CDR3, the DNA is TGTGCCAGCAGCCTAAGAGGGGCTTTT. It translates to CASSLRGAF.

This rearrangement joins TRBV7-2 to TRBJ2-7; 10 positions match TRBD1. CDR1 SGHTA and CDR2 FQGNSA come from the germline V gene. With 3 bases clipped from V and 2 bases from J, the junction kept 1 base outside the gene matches. The CDR3 has 14 amino acids. CDR3 nucleotide sequence: TGTGCCAGCAGCTTGGACAGGGGGGCCTACGAGCAGTACTTC. Translated: CASSLDRGAYEQYF.

The chain links TRBV2 to TRBJ2-7; D is undetermined. Deletions cut 2 bases from V and 2 bases from J, with 10 bases between. The CDR3 consists of 14 residues. Germline-derived CDR1 and CDR2 are SNHLY and FYNNEI. The DNA of the CDR3 is TGTGCCAGCAGTGAAACGGGTGGCACCTACGAGCAGTACTTC. Its protein product is CASSETGGTYEQYF.

V is TRBV4-3 and J is TRBJ2-2; unclear D gene. Deletions cut 0 bases from V and 2 bases from J, with 13 bases between. The CDR3 consists of 17 residues. The germline V gene has CDR1 LGHNA and CDR2 YSLEER. In DNA form, the CDR3 reads TGCGCCAGCAGCCAAGATCTTGGCCGGGTTAACACCGGGGAGCTGTTTTTT. It specifies CASSQDLGRVNTGELFF.

As DNA, the CDR3 is TGTGCCAGCAGTGCTTCCGGGACCGGGGAGCTGTTTTTT. Its protein product is CASSASGTGELFF. The chain links TRBV6-4 to TRBJ2-2; no firm D call. The CDR3 covers 13 residues. Germline lookup yields CDR1 MRHNA and CDR2 SNTAGT. Trimming took off 4 bases at V and 5 bases at J, with 8 bases between the two ends.

The CDR3 coding sequence is TGTGCCAGCAGCTTAAGAGCTAGCGGGATGGTCGGGGAGCTGTTTTTT. Translated: CASSLRASGMVGELFF. The rearrangement uses TRBV7-3 and TRBJ2-2; 9 positions match TRBD2. V shed 1 base, J shed 7 bases, and the junction held 7 bases outside the gene matches. Germline lookup yields CDR1 SGHTA and CDR2 FQGTGA. The CDR3 spans 16 residues.

The chain carries TRBV30 and TRBJ1-1, with 10 bases identical to TRBD1. The germline V gene encodes CDR1 GTSNPN and CDR2 SVGIG (reference sequence). The V and J ends lost 5 bases and 10 bases, in that order; junction bases with no gene match: 10. This CDR3 region has 13 residues. CDR3 coding DNA: TGTGCCTGGGCCGCGACAGGGGGCGCTGGAGCTTTCTTT. Translation gives CAWAATGGAGAFF.

J is TRBJ2-2 and V is TRBV2, with D perhaps assigned TRBD1 or TRBD2 (5 bases each). V was clipped by 6 bases and J by 2 bases, with 10 bases between them. Germline CDR1 and CDR2: SNHLY and FYNNEI. The CDR3 is 14 residues long. The CDR3 region is CASSPRDNTGELFF. In DNA, the CDR3 is TGTGCCAGCAGCCCCAGGGACAACACCGGGGAGCTGTTTTTT.

This clone appeared once. The chain has TRBV5-1 and TRBJ2-3; TRBD1 might be the D (5 bases). Trimming left V 6 bases short and J 2 bases short, with 13 bases between. The CDR3 loop spans 14 amino acids. The germline gives CDR1 SGHRS, CDR2 YFSETQ. This chain's CDR3 is CASNMGRFTDTQYF. DNA for the CDR3: TGCGCCAGCAATATGGGGCGTTTCACAGATACGCAGTATTTT.

The chain has TRBV6-5 and TRBJ1-1; 10 nucleotides match TRBD1. V lost 4 bases, J lost 1 base, and 3 bases stayed unmatched. Germline CDR1 MNHEY, CDR2 SVGAGI. This CDR3 is built from 15 residues. The CDR3 spells CASSSRTGGNTEAFF. The CDR3 coding sequence is TGTGCCAGCAGTTCGAGGACAGGGGGGAACACTGAAGCTTTCTTT.

There are a few counts of this clone. The chain couples TRBV28 to TRBJ2-7, with 9 bases identical to TRBD1. V gave up 2 bases and J gave up 12 bases; unmatched junction bases: 11. Per the germline V gene, CDR1 is MDHEN and CDR2 is SYDVKM. The CDR3 is 14 residues long. The CDR3 DNA sequence: TGTGCCAGCAGTTTAGCTGGGACAGGGATGAATTTGTACTTC. Its translation is CASSLAGTGMNLYF.

The V call is TRBV19, the J call TRBJ1-5, with D possibly TRBD1 on 5 matching bases. This CDR3 region has 15 residues. V was clipped by 5 bases and J by 3 bases, with 14 bases between them. Germline-derived CDR1 and CDR2 are LNHDA and SQIVND (reference sequence). CDR3 sequence (DNA): TGTGCCAGTAGTTTGTTTCCCGGACACAATCAGCCCCAGCATTTT. Translation gives CASSLFPGHNQPQHF.

This clone came up once. The chain has TRBV28 and TRBJ1-2; 8 positions agree with TRBD1. Germline CDR1 MDHEN, CDR2 SYDVKM. V lost 6 bases and J lost 5; bases outside the gene matches: 11. This CDR3 spans 15 amino acids. DNA of the CDR3: TGTGCCAGCAGCTCCCCCGGGACAGGAAGATATGGCTACACCTTC. Protein: CASSSPGTGRYGYTF.

J is TRBJ2-1 and V is TRBV2, with D possibly matching TRBD2 (6 bases). V lost 6 bases and J lost 2, with 14 bases in between. The CDR3 length is 15 residues. Germline assignment: CDR1 SNHLY and CDR2 FYNNEI. The CDR3 DNA sequence: TGTGCCAGCAGGACGGGAGTTCTCACCTACAATGAGCAGTTCTTC. Its translation: CASRTGVLTYNEQFF.

The rearrangement uses TRBV2 and TRBJ2-1; 12 bases are shared with TRBD2. The CDR3 has 15 residues. CDR1 SNHLY and CDR2 FYNNEI come from the germline V gene. After removal of 5 bases from V and 7 bases from J, the junction contained 6 bases not matched to a gene. The CDR3 DNA follows: TGTGCCAGCAGTATTGTAGGACTAGCGGGGAATGAGCAGTTCTTC. Its protein product is CASSIVGLAGNEQFF.

The V gene is TRBV5-1, the J gene TRBJ2-5; D may be TRBD2 (5 bases). Germline V lookup: CDR1 SGHRS, CDR2 YFSETQ. Trimming pared 7 bases from V and 7 bases from J, leaving 20 bases between. This CDR3 is built from 14 residues. CDR3 coding DNA: TGCGCCAGCCGGCAGGAGGCCATCATGGGGACCCAGTACTTC. Translation gives CASRQEAIMGTQYF.

The chain combines TRBV9 with TRBJ2-3, with 7 bases identical to TRBD2. Unmatched junction bases numbered 10, after V lost 4 bases and J lost 5 bases. This CDR3 comprises 15 residues. Germline CDR1 is SGDLS and CDR2 is YYNGEE. Written as DNA, the CDR3 is TGTGCCAGCAGCTCCCAAAGACTAGCTGGAGATACGCAGTATTTT. Translated: CASSSQRLAGDTQYF.

The gene calls are TRBV2 and TRBJ2-1, with TRBD2 matching 8 bases. Germline V gene data show CDR1 as SNHLY and CDR2 as FYNNEI. Trimming at V came to 3 bases and at J to 7 bases, leaving 8 bases not matched to a gene. The CDR3 totals 15 residues. CDR3 loop: CASSDPAGEMNEQFF. The CDR3 DNA follows: TGTGCCAGCAGTGACCCAGCGGGAGAAATGAATGAGCAGTTCTTC.

The J gene is TRBJ2-1, the V gene TRBV5-4, with 9 bases identical to TRBD1. V trimming: 4 bases; J trimming: 6 bases; junction bases outside the gene matches: 11. Per germline, CDR1 SGHNT and CDR2 YYREEE (reference sequence). This CDR3 has 16 residues. The CDR3 loop is CASSPGGQGPINEQFF. CDR3 bases: TGTGCCAGCAGCCCCGGGGGACAGGGTCCCATCAATGAGCAGTTCTTC.

The chain joins TRBV12-3 or TRBV12-4 to TRBJ2-5, with D possibly TRBD1 on 6 matching bases. This CDR3 spans 13 amino acids. The V end lost 3 bases, the J end lost 4 bases, and 9 bases lay between the germline ends. The CDR3 DNA is TGTGCCAGCAGTTTGGGGGCCAGAGAGACCCAGTACTTC. This translates into CASSLGARETQYF.

The chain links TRBV19 to TRBJ1-2; D might be TRBD1 (6 bases). Per germline, CDR1 LNHDA and CDR2 SQIVND (reference sequence). Deletions cut 6 bases from V and 0 bases from J, with 11 bases between. This CDR3 has 14 residues. The CDR3: CASSRDNTNYGYTF. In DNA form, the CDR3 reads TGTGCCAGTAGCAGGGACAACACTAACTATGGCTACACCTTC.

CDR3 protein: CASSRTGGRDTQYF. DNA of the CDR3: TGCGCCAGCAGCCGCACAGGGGGCAGAGATACGCAGTATTTT. V gene TRBV4-3 combines with J gene TRBJ2-3, with 9 bases that match TRBD1. Looked up from germline, CDR1 is LGHNA and CDR2 is YSLEER. The junction had 4 bases not matched to a gene; V was cut back by 4 bases and J by 5 bases. CDR3 length equals 14 residues.

The V and J genes are TRBV6-6 and TRBJ1-6; D is undetermined. Germline V gene data show CDR1 as MNHNY and CDR2 as SVGAGI (reference sequence). The CDR3 length is 16 residues. Trimming pared 0 bases from V and 3 bases from J, leaving 9 bases between. This CDR3 is CASSYSTANYNSPLHF. The CDR3 bases are TGTGCCAGCAGTTACTCAACGGCCAACTATAATTCACCCCTCCACTTT.

J is TRBJ1-1 and V is TRBV4-1; perhaps TRBD1 as D (5 bases). V was cut by 4 bases and J by 5 bases, with 11 bases left in between. Germline V CDR1 and CDR2: MGHRA, YSYEKL. The CDR3 totals 13 residues. CDR3 loop: CASSLAGGTEAFF. The CDR3 nucleotides are TGCGCCAGCAGCCTTGCGGGGGGGACTGAAGCTTTCTTT.

The chain uses TRBV19 and TRBJ2-1, with D perhaps TRBD2 (5 bases). Trimming removed 3 bases at V and 4 bases at J, with 7 bases between. The length of the CDR3 is 13 residues. Germline loops: CDR1 LNHDA, CDR2 SQIVND (reference sequence). CDR3 in amino acids: CASSISGYNEQFF. CDR3 nucleotides: TGTGCCAGTAGTATTTCGGGGTACAATGAGCAGTTCTTC.

The rearrangement uses TRBV5-1 and TRBJ1-4, with a weak D call TRBD1 (6 bases). Germline lookup yields CDR1 SGHRS and CDR2 YFSETQ. Trimming stripped 4 bases from V and 1 base from J, with 8 bases between. This CDR3 spans 14 amino acids. CDR3 bases: TGCGCCAGCAGCAAAGGGGGAACTAATGAAAAACTGTTTTTT. Encoded protein: CASSKGGTNEKLFF. Variable domain in full (rest from reference TRBV5-1 and TRBJ1-4): KAGVTQTPRYLIKTRGQQVTLSCSPISGHRSVSWYQQTPGQGLQFLFEYFSETQRNKGNFPGRFSGRQFSNSRSEMNVSTLELGDSALYLCASSKGGTNEKLFFGSGTQLSVL.

This sequence joins TRBV28 and TRBJ1-2; TRBD1 agrees at 8 bases. Trimming removed 8 bases from V and 6 bases from J; junction bases left unmatched: 5. Per germline, CDR1 MDHEN and CDR2 SYDVKM. CDR3 length: 12 amino acids. The CDR3 region has the DNA TGTGCCAGCGCCAGGGGGCAGAATGGCTACACCTTC. Translated: CASARGQNGYTF.

This chain uses TRBV7-6 with TRBJ2-5; no definite D call. Trimming removed 1 base at V and 5 bases at J, with 14 bases between. The CDR3 has 15 residues. In germline, CDR1 is SGHVS, CDR2 FNYEAQ. Written as DNA, the CDR3 is TGTGCCAGCAGCTTAGGTTCCGGACCGAGGGAGACCCAGTACTTC. Protein product: CASSLGSGPRETQYF.

This chain connects TRBV28 to TRBJ1-1; tentatively, D is TRBD1 (6 bases). This CDR3 is built from 17 residues. V was cut by 1 base and J by 1 base, with 16 bases left in between. Germline lookup yields CDR1 MDHEN and CDR2 SYDVKM. The CDR3, as DNA: TGTGCCAGCAGTTTATCCCTAACCGGGACAAGGAACACTGAAGCTTTCTTT. It encodes CASSLSLTGTRNTEAFF.